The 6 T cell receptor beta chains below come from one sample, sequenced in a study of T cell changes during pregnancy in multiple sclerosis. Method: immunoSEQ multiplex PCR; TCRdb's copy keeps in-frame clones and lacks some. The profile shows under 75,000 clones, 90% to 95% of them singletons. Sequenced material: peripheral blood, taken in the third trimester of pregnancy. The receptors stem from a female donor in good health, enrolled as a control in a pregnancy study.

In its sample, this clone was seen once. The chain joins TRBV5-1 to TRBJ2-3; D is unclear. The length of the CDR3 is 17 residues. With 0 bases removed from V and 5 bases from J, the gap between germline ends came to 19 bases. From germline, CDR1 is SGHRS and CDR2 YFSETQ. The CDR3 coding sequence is TGCGCCAGCAGCTTGGACGTGTGTGGCCAGTCGGGAGATACGCAGTATTTT. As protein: CASSLDVCGQSGDTQYF.

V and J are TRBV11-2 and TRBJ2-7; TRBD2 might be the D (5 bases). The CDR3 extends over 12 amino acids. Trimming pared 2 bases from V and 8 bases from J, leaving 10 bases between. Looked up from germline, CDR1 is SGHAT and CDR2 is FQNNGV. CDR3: CASSLYEGKQYF. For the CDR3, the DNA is TGTGCCAGCAGCTTATATGAGGGCAAGCAGTACTTC.

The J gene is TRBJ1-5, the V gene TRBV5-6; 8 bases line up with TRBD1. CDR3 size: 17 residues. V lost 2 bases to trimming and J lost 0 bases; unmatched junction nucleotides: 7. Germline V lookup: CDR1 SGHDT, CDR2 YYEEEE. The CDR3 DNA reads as TGTGCCAGCAGCTTAGGACAGGGTGGATATAGCAATCAGCCCCAGCATTTT. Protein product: CASSLGQGGYSNQPQHF.

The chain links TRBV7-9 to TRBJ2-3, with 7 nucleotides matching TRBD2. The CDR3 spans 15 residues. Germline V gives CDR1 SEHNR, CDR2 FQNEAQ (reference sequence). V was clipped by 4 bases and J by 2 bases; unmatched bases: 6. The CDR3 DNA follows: TGTGCCAGCAGCTCCATGACTAGCACCACAGATACGCAGTATTTT. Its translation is CASSSMTSTTDTQYF.

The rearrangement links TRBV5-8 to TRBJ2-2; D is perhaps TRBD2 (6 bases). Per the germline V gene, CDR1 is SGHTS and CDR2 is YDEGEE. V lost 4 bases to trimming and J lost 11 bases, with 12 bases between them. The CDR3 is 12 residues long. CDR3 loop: CASSPGGQELFF. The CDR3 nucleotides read TGTGCCAGCAGCCCCGGAGGGCAAGAGCTGTTTTTT.

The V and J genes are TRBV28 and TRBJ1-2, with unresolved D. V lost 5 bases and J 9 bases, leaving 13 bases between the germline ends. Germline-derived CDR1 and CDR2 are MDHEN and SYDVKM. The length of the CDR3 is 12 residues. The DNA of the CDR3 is TGTGCCAGCAGTCAGGAGGGCAAGAGCTACACCTTC. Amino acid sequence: CASSQEGKSYTF.